This T cell receptor (beta chain) appears in the sequencing data of a study of CD8 T cells in Susac syndrome. CDR3 size: 13 residues. Trimming pared 5 bases from V and 7 bases from J, leaving 15 bases between. Germline V lookup: CDR1 DFQATT, CDR2 SNEGSKA (reference sequence). With random hexamers, roughly 0.45 to 1 ug RNA was reverse transcribed. MiXCR, applied by TCRdb to the immunoSEQ multiplex PCR reads, yields one record per CDR3 protein. The sample holds roughly 200,000 distinct CDR3 sequences, around 95% seen once. CD8+ and CD4+ blood T cells underwent TCR beta sequencing. The multiple sclerosis controls were treatment-naive patients affected by stable or active relapsing-remitting disease.

The source material was CD4+ T cells from PBMCs. The rearrangement uses TRBV20-1 and TRBJ1-3, with D unresolved. The source is a human donor with multiple sclerosis. CDR3 DNA: TGCAGTGCTGCCGACCCACAGCGGAACACCATATATTTT. It is translated as CSAADPQRNTIYF.